This T cell receptor (beta chain) was obtained from a study of OX40 agonist ivuxolimab in advanced cancers. Measured with immunoSEQ multiplex PCR; TCRdb has only the in-frame clones, and not every one. The data show roughly 90,000 clones, with roughly 93% seen just once and under 0.35% held by the top ten. This clone was seen once. The material was CD4+ or CD8+ T cells sorted from blood, obtained in a trial of the OX40 agonist ivuxolimab. This receptor was identified in an adult with an advanced solid tumor such as melanoma, head and neck, liver or kidney cancer.

Written as DNA, the CDR3 is TGCGCCAGCAGCCGACAGGGGGGTAGCTCCTACAATGAGCAGTTCTTC. Translated, it gives CASSRQGGSSYNEQFF. The chain joins TRBV5-1 to TRBJ2-1; TRBD1 aligns across 9 bases. The CDR3 sequence is 16 residues long. The junction had 5 bases not matched to a gene; V was cut back by 4 bases and J by 0 bases. The germline V gene encodes CDR1 SGHRS and CDR2 YFSETQ.